These 31 T cell receptor beta chains share one sample of origin, sequenced in a study of T-cell memory formation after mild COVID-19 (TCRdb year 2021). Libraries were constructed by 5' RACE. This sample was sequenced with an Illumina NovaSeq 6000. The raw public reads went through TCRdb reprocessing: fastp at Q25, MiXCR clone calling, in-frame beta chains kept. Each CDR3 protein gets just one entry, which takes the most common genes and DNA from the rows behind it. This sample holds 110,000 to 150,000 distinct CDR3 sequences; 11% to 15% were observed only once. The biggest ten clones account for under 30% of the sample. Material: PBMCs or a T cell subset sorted from them (not recorded which). These receptors were obtained from an adult woman who had mild COVID-19 (a few samples of this study predate the infection). The sample titles of this study are shuffled in the database, so cell type and time point are left out; the donor was told from shared clones.

This clonotype came up a few times. The CDR3 bases are TGTGCCAGCAGCTTAGGAGATGGGCATTACACCGGGGAGCTGTTTTTT. Protein sequence: CASSLGDGHYTGELFF. This chain links TRBV7-9 with TRBJ2-2; D gene ambiguous. This CDR3 has 16 amino acids. CDR1 SEHNR and CDR2 FQNEAQ come from the germline V gene (reference sequence). Trimming removed 1 base at V and 3 bases at J, with 12 bases between.

The chain recombines TRBV12-3 or TRBV12-4 with TRBJ1-2; D gene ambiguous. V lost 3 bases, J lost 8 bases, and 13 bases lay in between. The CDR3 extends over 13 amino acids. CDR3 DNA: TGTGCCAGCAGTTTTAGAGGGCGGGAAGGCTACACCTTC. Amino acid sequence: CASSFRGREGYTF.

This clonotype was counted ten times or more. The CDR3, as DNA: TGCGCCAGCAGCCAAGATGGGAGCGGGGCGTACCAAGAGACCCAGTACTTC. Translating it yields CASSQDGSGAYQETQYF. The chain uses TRBV4-3 and TRBJ2-5; TRBD2 matches at 7 bases. V lost 0 bases to trimming and J lost 0 bases; unmatched junction nucleotides: 7. The CDR3 totals 17 residues. Germline lookup yields CDR1 LGHNA and CDR2 YSLEER.

This clonotype was seen just once. The chain combines TRBV19 with TRBJ2-5; D uncertain. Per germline, CDR1 LNHDA and CDR2 SQIVND (reference sequence). Trimming cost V 6 bases and J 3 bases, with 11 bases left between them. The CDR3 is made up of 13 amino acids. The CDR3 DNA sequence: TGTGCCAGTAGGGAACCTGCAAAAGAGACCCAGTACTTC. It translates to CASREPAKETQYF.

The CDR3: CASSPGTGESQPQHF. CDR3 nucleotide sequence: TGTGCCAGCAGCCCGGGGACAGGGGAGTCTCAGCCCCAGCATTTT. J is TRBJ1-5 and V is TRBV7-9; 10 bases agree with TRBD1. CDR1 and CDR2 from the germline V gene are SEHNR and FQNEAQ (reference sequence). Losses at the gene ends were 5 bases for V and 6 bases for J; bases not matched to a gene: 7. The CDR3 spans 15 residues.

This clonotype appeared a few times. The genes are TRBV12-3 or TRBV12-4 and TRBJ1-1; D might be TRBD1 (5 bases). V lost 7 bases to trimming and J lost 1 base, with 10 bases between them. The CDR3 extends over 13 amino acids. CDR3 in amino acids: CASTETGNTEAFF. In DNA, the CDR3 is TGTGCCAGCACCGAAACAGGGAACACTGAAGCTTTCTTT.

This sequence joins TRBV27 and TRBJ2-2, with D uncertain. This CDR3 has 12 amino acids. Between the trimmed V and J ends, which lost 6 bases and 4 bases, there was a span of 6 bases. Germline V gene lookup returns CDR1 MNHEY and CDR2 SMNVEV (reference sequence). CDR3 coding DNA: TGTGCCAGCAGGCTGAGCACCGGGGAGCTGTTTTTT. This translates into CASRLSTGELFF.

The rearrangement links TRBV12-3 or TRBV12-4 to TRBJ1-1; D ambiguous. Trimming took 2 bases from V and 3 from J, leaving 7 bases between them. This CDR3 region has 13 residues. CDR3 protein: CASSLWSDTEAFF. DNA of the CDR3: TGTGCCAGCAGTTTATGGAGTGACACTGAAGCTTTCTTT.

The chain combines TRBV5-5 with TRBJ2-1; D uncertain. The length of the CDR3 is 11 residues. The ends were cut back, 3 bases at V and 5 bases at J, with 3 bases in the middle. In germline, CDR1 is SGHKS, CDR2 YYEKEE (reference sequence). CDR3 region: CASSYHNEQFF. The CDR3 DNA reads TGTGCCAGCAGCTACCACAATGAGCAGTTCTTC. Full variable domain (remainder filled in from reference TRBV5-5 and TRBJ2-1): DAGVTQSPTHLIKTRGQQVTLRCSPISGHKSVSWYQQVLGQGPQFIFQYYEKEERGRGNFPDRFSARQFPNYSSELNVNALLLGDSALYLCASSYHNEQFFGPGTRLTVL.

This clonotype was detected a few times. V and J are TRBV28 and TRBJ2-7; D could derive from TRBD1 or TRBD2 (5 bases each). The CDR3 is 14 residues long. Trimming took 3 bases from V and 5 from J, leaving 14 bases between them. Germline V lookup: CDR1 MDHEN, CDR2 SYDVKM. CDR3 region: CASSLGRVPDEQYF. In nucleotides, the CDR3 is TGTGCCAGCAGTTTGGGACGTGTTCCGGACGAGCAGTACTTC.

The V gene is TRBV4-1, the J gene TRBJ2-5; D might be TRBD1 (5 bases). V was trimmed by 6 bases and J by 2 bases, leaving 10 bases between them. The germline gives CDR1 MGHRA, CDR2 YSYEKL. The CDR3 spans 13 residues. CDR3 DNA sequence: TGCGCCAGCAGTTCCAGGGCTCAAGAGACCCAGTACTTC. Translation gives CASSSRAQETQYF.

This clonotype was counted only a few times. The chain couples TRBV2 to TRBJ1-1; D uncertain. Trimming removed 2 bases at V and 5 bases at J, with 18 bases between. CDR3 size: 16 residues. Germline V gene data show CDR1 as SNHLY and CDR2 as FYNNEI. This CDR3 is CASSERRREGLTEAFF. Here the CDR3 DNA reads TGTGCCAGCAGTGAACGGAGACGCGAGGGCCTAACTGAAGCTTTCTTT.

This clonotype was found a few times. The genes are TRBV19 and TRBJ1-5; TRBD1 is a possible D gene (6 bases). Trimming stripped 4 bases from V and 6 bases from J, with 13 bases between. The germline CDR1 and CDR2 sequences are LNHDA and SQIVND (reference sequence). The CDR3 consists of 14 residues. CDR3 nucleotides: TGTGCCAGTAGTAGTACAGGGTCAGGTCAGCCCCAGCATTTT. Translation: CASSSTGSGQPQHF.

This chain links TRBV7-9 with TRBJ2-2; unclear D gene. CDR3 length: 17 residues. Germline lookup yields CDR1 SEHNR and CDR2 FQNEAQ (reference sequence). The germline V and J ends were trimmed by 5 bases and 4 bases, with 20 bases remaining between them. CDR3 nucleotide sequence: TGTGCCAGCAGCCCTAAATTTGGCGACTCCTCCACCGGGGAGCTGTTTTTT. This codes for CASSPKFGDSSTGELFF. Full variable domain (remainder filled in from reference TRBV7-9 and TRBJ2-2): DTGVSQNPRHKITKRGQNVTFRCDPISEHNRLYWYRQTLGQGPEFLTYFQNEAQLEKSRLLSDRFSAERPKGSFSTLEIQRTEQGDSAMYLCASSPKFGDSSTGELFFGEGSRLTVL.

The sample holds many counts of this clonotype. The CDR3 here is CASSLETGGITDTQYF. The CDR3 DNA sequence: TGTGCCAGCAGCTTGGAAACGGGAGGGATCACAGATACGCAGTATTTT. The rearrangement links TRBV5-6 to TRBJ2-3, with 8 bases lining up with TRBD2. Germline trimming cut 0 bases from V and 2 bases from J; bases unmatched to any gene: 5. The CDR3 extends over 16 amino acids. CDR1 and CDR2 from the germline V gene are SGHDT and YYEEEE.

The sample holds a few counts of this clonotype. The rearrangement links TRBV19 to TRBJ2-2, with D tentatively TRBD2 (6 bases). V was trimmed by 8 bases and J by 3 bases, leaving 13 bases between them. The CDR3 is 14 residues long. From germline, CDR1 is LNHDA and CDR2 SQIVND (reference sequence). The CDR3 coding sequence is TGTGCCAGTTGGCAGGGACTCTACACCGGGGAGCTGTTTTTT. Amino acids: CASWQGLYTGELFF. Filled out from reference TRBV19 and TRBJ2-2, the complete variable domain reads DGGITQSPKYLFRKEGQNVTLSCEQNLNHDAMYWYRQDPGQGLRLIYYSQIVNDFQKGDIAEGYSVSREKKESFPLTVTSAQKNPTAFYLCASWQGLYTGELFFGEGSRLTVL.

The J gene is TRBJ1-1, the V gene TRBV27; possible D gene TRBD1, 6 bases. The CDR3 is 14 residues long. CDR1 is MNHEY and CDR2 is SMNVEV in the germline V gene (reference sequence). V lost 5 bases and J 7 bases, leaving 17 bases between the germline ends. CDR3 protein: CASSEIQGASEAFF. In DNA, the CDR3 is TGTGCCAGCAGTGAGATACAGGGAGCCAGTGAAGCTTTCTTT.

This chain uses TRBV6-5 with TRBJ2-2, with 16 bases identical to TRBD2. Germline V gives CDR1 MNHEY, CDR2 SVGAGI. Unmatched junction bases numbered 9, after V lost 5 bases and J lost 3 bases. CDR3 length: 19 amino acids. The CDR3 is CASSKLGLAGGPDTGELFF. The CDR3 DNA sequence: TGTGCCAGCAGTAAACTGGGACTAGCGGGAGGGCCGGACACCGGGGAGCTGTTTTTT.

This clonotype was recorded a few times. V usage is TRBV7-6 and J usage is TRBJ2-2; 12 nucleotides agree with TRBD2. This CDR3 region has 19 residues. The ends lost 5 bases at V and 4 bases at J; junction bases unmatched: 14. Germline V CDR1 and CDR2: SGHVS, FNYEAQ. The CDR3 bases are TGTGCCAGCAGCGCCGGTCTAGCGGGAGGGCCCTCGGGCACCGGGGAGCTGTTTTTT. This gives the protein CASSAGLAGGPSGTGELFF.

This chain connects TRBV7-9 to TRBJ2-7; unclear D gene. Germline assignment: CDR1 SEHNR and CDR2 FQNEAQ (reference sequence). V gave up 5 bases and J gave up 2 bases, with 16 bases separating them. The CDR3 is 15 residues long. CDR3 nucleotides: TGTGCCAGCAGCCCAGTTCCTTCGCCCGCCTACGAGCAGTACTTC. Encoded protein: CASSPVPSPAYEQYF.

The CDR3 region has the DNA TGCAGTGCCCCACAGGGGGCGGGGACTGAAGCTTTCTTT. This gives the protein CSAPQGAGTEAFF. The gene calls are TRBV20-1 and TRBJ1-1, with 9 bases fitting TRBD1. The V gene's germline CDR1 is DFQATT and CDR2 SNEGSKA (reference sequence). The CDR3 runs to 13 residues. Germline trimming cut 6 bases from V and 5 bases from J; bases unmatched to any gene: 7.

J is TRBJ2-5 and V is TRBV15, with D tentatively TRBD2 (6 bases). The V and J ends lost 1 base and 2 bases respectively, with 14 bases between them. CDR1 and CDR2 (germline): LNHNV, YYDKDF (reference sequence). The CDR3 length is 16 residues. CDR3 in DNA: TGTGCCACCAGCAGAGCGCGAAGCGGGCATCAAGAGACCCAGTACTTC. Its translation is CATSRARSGHQETQYF.

This clonotype has just a few counts. The chain joins TRBV20-1 to TRBJ2-3, with D perhaps matching TRBD2 (6 bases). V lost 5 bases and J lost 6, with 18 bases in between. The CDR3 consists of 14 residues. CDR1 is DFQATT and CDR2 is SNEGSKA in the germline V gene (reference sequence). CDR3 sequence (DNA): TGCAGTGCTCGACTAGTTCCAGGGCGGGATACGCAGTATTTT. It yields the protein CSARLVPGRDTQYF.

This sequence joins TRBV2 and TRBJ2-5, with 9 nucleotides matching TRBD2. CDR1 and CDR2 (germline): SNHLY, FYNNEI. CDR3 length equals 15 residues. The V gene end was trimmed by 6 bases and the J gene end by 1 base; junction bases not matched to a gene: 6. CDR3 sequence (DNA): TGTGCCAGCAGCGAACTGACTAGCGGCCAAGAGACCCAGTACTTC. Protein product: CASSELTSGQETQYF.

There are a few counts of this clonotype. The gene calls are TRBV5-1 and TRBJ2-7, with a tentative D call TRBD2 (6 bases). Germline V lookup: CDR1 SGHRS, CDR2 YFSETQ. CDR3 length equals 12 residues. V lost 2 bases, J lost 5 bases, and 8 bases lay in between. CDR3 protein: CASSFRGNEQYF. CDR3 nucleotide sequence: TGCGCCAGCAGCTTTCGCGGGAACGAGCAGTACTTC.

This clonotype was recorded a few times. The V gene is TRBV12-3 or TRBV12-4, the J gene TRBJ2-2, with unresolved D. Trimming shortened V by 1 base and J by 0 bases, and 6 bases separated the two germline ends. The CDR3 totals 15 residues. The CDR3 reads CASSLGLSNTGELFF. The CDR3 DNA is TGTGCCAGCAGTTTAGGGCTCTCGAACACCGGGGAGCTGTTTTTT.

This clonotype turned up a few times. V and J are TRBV4-1 and TRBJ1-1, with no clear D. CDR3 length: 13 residues. The V gene lost 1 base and the J gene lost 7 bases, with 10 bases spanning the gap. Looked up from germline, CDR1 is MGHRA and CDR2 is YSYEKL. CDR3 amino acids: CASSQVVKGEAFF. The CDR3 DNA is TGCGCCAGCAGCCAAGTGGTAAAGGGTGAAGCTTTCTTT.

This clonotype came up a few times. J is TRBJ1-2 and V is TRBV6-5; TRBD1 aligns across 8 bases. The CDR3 has 15 residues. The junction had 10 bases not matched to a gene; V was cut back by 2 bases and J by 8 bases. CDR1 and CDR2 (germline): MNHEY, SVGAGI. The chain's CDR3 is CASSYLAGGGQGYTF. CDR3 sequence (DNA): TGTGCCAGCAGTTACCTGGCAGGGGGCGGGCAGGGCTACACCTTC.

DNA of the CDR3: TGTGCCAGCAGCGTAAACACCGGGGAGCTGTTTTTT. Translating gives CASSVNTGELFF. The rearrangement uses TRBV9 and TRBJ2-2; no clear D. Germline V CDR1 and CDR2: SGDLS, YYNGEE. CDR3 size: 12 residues. V was shortened by 1 base and J by 2 bases, with 0 bases between the two germline ends. The full variable domain, in which reference TRBV9 and TRBJ2-2 provide the parts outside the CDR3, is DSGVTQTPKHLITATGQRVTLRCSPRSGDLSVYWYQQSLDQGLQFLIQYYNGEERAKGNILERFSAQQFPDLHSELNLSSLELGDSALYFCASSVNTGELFFGEGSRLTVL.

This clonotype occurred a few times. The DNA for the CDR3 is TGTGCCAGCAGCTTAGGTCCTAGCCCCGATGAGCAGTTCTTC. Translating gives CASSLGPSPDEQFF. The gene calls are TRBV7-9 and TRBJ2-1; perhaps TRBD2 as D (5 bases). Looked up from germline, CDR1 is SEHNR and CDR2 is FQNEAQ (reference sequence). The CDR3 totals 14 residues. The V end was cut by 1 base, the J end by 8 bases, with 12 bases between.

The chain is built from TRBV6-5 and TRBJ2-3; 9 bases line up with TRBD2. Germline V gene sequence: CDR1 MNHEY, CDR2 SVGAGI. J gave up 6 bases and V 0 bases, and 7 bases lay outside the gene matches. The CDR3 has 16 residues. The CDR3 region is CASSYSAGGASDTQYF. The CDR3 region has the DNA TGTGCCAGCAGTTACTCTGCGGGAGGGGCCTCGGATACGCAGTATTTT.